Listed below are T cell receptor beta chains from one sample, sequenced in a study of graft-versus-host responses after intestinal transplantation. The method was immunoSEQ multiplex PCR; TCRdb's version includes in-frame clones alone and lacks a portion of them. The table shows 75,000 to 95,000 clones, with about 93% occurring only once. These TCRs' antigens remain unknown. The input for sequencing was unstimulated CD8+ T cells sorted from spleen or lymph node cells, taken before intestinal transplant. The receptors here all came from a human donor who received an intestinal transplant. Each CDR3 is given with its conserved first and last residue.

v_gene: TRBV4-1
j_gene: TRBJ2-3
CDR3aa: CASSQAGRIDTQYF

v_gene: TRBV9
j_gene: TRBJ1-2
CDR3aa: CASSVEGQGAIGYTF

v_gene: TRBV6-6
j_gene: TRBJ2-7
CDR3aa: CASSSQQGGRSYEQYF

v_gene: TRBV7-6
j_gene: TRBJ2-7
CDR3aa: CASSLGRTGQHEQYF

v_gene: TRBV29-1
j_gene: TRBJ1-1
CDR3aa: CSVEGANTEAFF

v_gene: TRBV2
j_gene: TRBJ2-3
CDR3aa: CASSEVIIFDTQYF

v_gene: TRBV5-6
j_gene: TRBJ2-1
CDR3aa: CASSVTGNNEQFF

v_gene: TRBV4-1
j_gene: TRBJ2-3
CDR3aa: CASSQVFRGLGTDTQYF

v_gene: TRBV6-5
j_gene: TRBJ2-2
CDR3aa: CASSYSEGAGELFF

v_gene: TRBV6-5
j_gene: TRBJ1-1
CDR3aa: CASSSTVWGSEAFF

v_gene: TRBV7-2
j_gene: TRBJ1-2
CDR3aa: CASSLSMSAGYTF

v_gene: TRBV27
j_gene: TRBJ2-7
CDR3aa: CASSGLAGGREQYF

v_gene: TRBV30
j_gene: TRBJ2-7
CDR3aa: CAWVGDNSYEQYF

v_gene: TRBV19
j_gene: TRBJ2-5
CDR3aa: CASSPHLGESETQYF

v_gene: TRBV7-9
j_gene: TRBJ2-5
CDR3aa: CASSPRTGDAQYF